The following is a T cell receptor beta chain sequence with its context. This entry belongs to a study of shared T cell receptors in the human thymus. The CDR3 runs to 14 residues. Some clones are missing from TCRdb's copy, which holds only in-frame ones; the method was immunoSEQ multiplex PCR. The sample gives about 540,000 clones, about 80% of which show up once; more than 0.01% is in the top ten. The sample was also linked to a second study, of human thymus T cells. That publication notes: The study used thymus tissue resected during corrective heart surgery.

The sequence came from a boy in the first two years of life with a congenital heart defect. Sequencing input: thymocytes. This rearrangement joins TRBV21-1 to TRBJ2-3; TRBD1 is the table's D call and was not checked against the DNA. TRBV21-1 has pseudogene status. The CDR3 bases are TGTGCCAGCAGCACAGGGACAGCGTGCGATACGCAGTATTTT. Its translation: CASSTGTACDTQYF.